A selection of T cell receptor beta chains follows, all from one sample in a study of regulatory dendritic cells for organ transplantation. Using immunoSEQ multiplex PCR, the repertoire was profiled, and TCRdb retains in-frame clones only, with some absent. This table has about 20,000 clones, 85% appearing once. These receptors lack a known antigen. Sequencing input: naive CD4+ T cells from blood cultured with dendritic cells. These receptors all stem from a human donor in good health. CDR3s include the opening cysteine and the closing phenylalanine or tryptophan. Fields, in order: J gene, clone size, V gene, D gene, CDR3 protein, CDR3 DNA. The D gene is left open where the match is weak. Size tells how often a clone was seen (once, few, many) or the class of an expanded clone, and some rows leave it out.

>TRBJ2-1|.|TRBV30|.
CAWSGGLGNEQFF
TGTGCCTGGAGCGGGGGCCTCGGCAATGAGCAGTTCTTC
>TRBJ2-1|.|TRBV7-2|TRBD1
CASSPGQGGYNEQFF
TGTGCCAGCAGCCCGGGACAGGGGGGTTACAATGAGCAGTTCTTC
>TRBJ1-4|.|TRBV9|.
CASSVAGKGEKLFF
TGTGCCAGCAGCGTAGCAGGGAAAGGCGAAAAACTGTTTTTT
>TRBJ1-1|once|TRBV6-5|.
CASSYSQGNTNTEAFF
TGTGCCAGCAGTTACTCCCAGGGGAACACGAACACTGAAGCTTTCTTT
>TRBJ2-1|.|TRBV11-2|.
CASSFRVGEQFF
TGTGCCAGCAGCTTTAGAGTGGGTGAGCAGTTCTTC
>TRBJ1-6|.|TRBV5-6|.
CASSLVYRDPYNSPLHF
TGTGCCAGCAGCTTGGTGTATAGGGACCCCTATAATTCACCCCTCCACTTT
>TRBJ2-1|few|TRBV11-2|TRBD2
CASSLTSGGYNEQFF
TGTGCCAGCAGCTTAACTAGCGGGGGTTACAATGAGCAGTTCTTC
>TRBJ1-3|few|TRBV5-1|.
CASRTGGTAGNTIYF
TGCGCCAGCAGGACGGGGGGAACAGCTGGAAACACCATATATTTT
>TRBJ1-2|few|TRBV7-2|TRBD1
CASSLAGQGVRGGYTF
TGTGCCAGCAGCTTAGCGGGACAGGGCGTTAGGGGTGGCTACACCTTC
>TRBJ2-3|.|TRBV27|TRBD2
CATALQGLAGADTQYF
TGTGCCACCGCTCTACAGGGACTAGCGGGAGCAGATACGCAGTATTTT
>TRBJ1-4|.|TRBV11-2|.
CASSPTAPNEKLFF
TGTGCCAGCAGCCCGACAGCCCCTAATGAAAAACTGTTTTTT
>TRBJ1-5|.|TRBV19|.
CASSLGGAGNQPQHF
TGTGCCAGTAGTCTGGGGGGGGCCGGCAATCAGCCCCAGCATTTT
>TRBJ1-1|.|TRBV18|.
CASSPSGGLIDTEAFF
TGTGCCAGCTCACCTTCTGGGGGGCTGATTGACACTGAAGCTTTCTTT
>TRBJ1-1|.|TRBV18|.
CASSLGAGGLNTEAFF
TGTGCCAGCTCCCTCGGGGCTGGGGGGCTGAACACTGAAGCTTTCTTT
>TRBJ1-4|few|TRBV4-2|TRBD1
CASSQGQGETNEKLFF
TGTGCCAGCAGCCAAGGACAGGGCGAAACTAATGAAAAACTGTTTTTT
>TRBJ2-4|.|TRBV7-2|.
CASSLEAKNIQYF
TGTGCCAGCAGCTTAGAGGCCAAAAACATTCAGTACTTC
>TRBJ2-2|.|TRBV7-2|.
CASSSYPRVSNTGELFF
TGTGCCAGCAGCAGCTACCCCCGGGTCTCGAACACCGGGGAGCTGTTTTTT
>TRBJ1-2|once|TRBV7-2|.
CASSLDREAWKGYTF
TGTGCCAGCAGCTTAGACCGGGAGGCGTGGAAAGGCTACACCTTC
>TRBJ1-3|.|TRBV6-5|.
CASSNNQGNTIYF
TGTGCCAGCAGCAACAATCAGGGAAACACCATATATTTT
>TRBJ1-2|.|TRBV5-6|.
CASTLEPAAYGYTF
TGTGCCAGCACGTTGGAACCCGCAGCCTATGGCTACACCTTC
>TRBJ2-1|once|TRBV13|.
CASSLGRPIYYNEQFF
TGTGCCAGCAGCTTAGGCCGGCCAATCTACTACAATGAGCAGTTCTTC